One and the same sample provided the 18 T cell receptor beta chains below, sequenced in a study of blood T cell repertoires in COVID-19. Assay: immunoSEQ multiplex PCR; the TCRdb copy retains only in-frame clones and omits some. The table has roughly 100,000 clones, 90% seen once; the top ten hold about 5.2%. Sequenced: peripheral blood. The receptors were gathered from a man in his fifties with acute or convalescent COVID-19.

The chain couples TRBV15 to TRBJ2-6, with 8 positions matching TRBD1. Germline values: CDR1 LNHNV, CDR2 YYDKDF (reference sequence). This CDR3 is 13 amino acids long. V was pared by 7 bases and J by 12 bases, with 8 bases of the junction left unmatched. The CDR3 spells CATTRGQVPVLTF. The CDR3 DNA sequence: TGTGCCACCACCCGGGGACAGGTCCCCGTCCTGACTTTC.

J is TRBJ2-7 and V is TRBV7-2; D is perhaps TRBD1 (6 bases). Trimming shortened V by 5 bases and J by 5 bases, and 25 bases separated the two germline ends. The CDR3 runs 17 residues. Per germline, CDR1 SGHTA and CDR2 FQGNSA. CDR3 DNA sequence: TGTGCCAGCAGCCCAGAGGGGGAAGTGGACAGCAACGACGAGCAGTACTTC. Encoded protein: CASSPEGEVDSNDEQYF. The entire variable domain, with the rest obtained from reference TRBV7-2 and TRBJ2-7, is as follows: GAGVSQSPSNKVTEKGKDVELRCDPISGHTALYWYRQSLGQGLEFLIYFQGNSAPDKSGLPSDRFSAERTGGSVSTLTIQRTQQEDSAVYLCASSPEGEVDSNDEQYFGPGTRLTVT.

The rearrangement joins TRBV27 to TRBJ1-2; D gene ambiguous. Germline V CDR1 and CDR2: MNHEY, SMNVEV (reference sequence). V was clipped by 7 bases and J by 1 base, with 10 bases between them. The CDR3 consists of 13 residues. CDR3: CASTSGLNYGYTF. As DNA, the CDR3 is TGTGCCAGCACCTCGGGTCTTAACTATGGCTACACCTTC.

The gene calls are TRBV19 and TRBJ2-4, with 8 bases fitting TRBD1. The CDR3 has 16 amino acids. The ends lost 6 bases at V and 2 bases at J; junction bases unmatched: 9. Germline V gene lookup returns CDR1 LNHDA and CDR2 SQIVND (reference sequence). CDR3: CASSFAFRGPKNIQYF. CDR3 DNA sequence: TGTGCCAGTAGCTTCGCGTTCAGGGGGCCCAAAAACATTCAGTACTTC.

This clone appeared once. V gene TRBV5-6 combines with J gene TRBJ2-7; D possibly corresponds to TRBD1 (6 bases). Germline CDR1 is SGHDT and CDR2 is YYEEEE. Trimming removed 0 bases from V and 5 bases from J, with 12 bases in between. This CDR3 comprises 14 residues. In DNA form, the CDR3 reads TGTGCCAGCAGCTTGGTTACAGGGTTCAACGAGCAGTACTTC. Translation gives CASSLVTGFNEQYF.

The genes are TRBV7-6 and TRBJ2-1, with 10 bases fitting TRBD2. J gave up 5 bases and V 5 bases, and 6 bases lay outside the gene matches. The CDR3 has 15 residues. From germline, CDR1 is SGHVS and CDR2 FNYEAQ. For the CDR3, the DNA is TGTGCCAGCAGCACGAGCGGGAGGGGTCACAATGAGCAGTTCTTC. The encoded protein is CASSTSGRGHNEQFF.

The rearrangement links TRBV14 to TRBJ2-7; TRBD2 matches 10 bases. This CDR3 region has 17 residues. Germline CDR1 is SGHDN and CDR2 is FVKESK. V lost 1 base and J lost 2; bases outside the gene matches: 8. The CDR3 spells CASSQGLTSGPPYEQYF. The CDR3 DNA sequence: TGTGCCAGCAGCCAAGGGTTGACTAGCGGGCCTCCCTACGAGCAGTACTTC.

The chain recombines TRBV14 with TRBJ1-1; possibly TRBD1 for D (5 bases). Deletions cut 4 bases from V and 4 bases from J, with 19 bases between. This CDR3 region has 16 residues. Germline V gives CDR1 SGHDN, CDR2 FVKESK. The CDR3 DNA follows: TGTGCCAGCAGCCGACCGGGGGACCCGGGTGGCACTGAAGCTTTCTTT. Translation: CASSRPGDPGGTEAFF.

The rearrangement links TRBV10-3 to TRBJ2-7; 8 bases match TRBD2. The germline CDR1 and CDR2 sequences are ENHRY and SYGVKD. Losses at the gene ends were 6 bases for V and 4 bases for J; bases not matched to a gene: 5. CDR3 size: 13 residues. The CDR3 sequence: CAIRPSGLYEQYF. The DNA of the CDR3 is TGTGCCATCAGGCCTAGCGGGCTTTACGAGCAGTACTTC.

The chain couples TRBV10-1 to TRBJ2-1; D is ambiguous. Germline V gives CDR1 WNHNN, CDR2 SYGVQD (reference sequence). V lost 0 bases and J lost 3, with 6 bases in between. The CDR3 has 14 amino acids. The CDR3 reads CASSESRYYNEQFF. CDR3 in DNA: TGCGCCAGCAGTGAGTCGCGCTACTACAATGAGCAGTTCTTC.

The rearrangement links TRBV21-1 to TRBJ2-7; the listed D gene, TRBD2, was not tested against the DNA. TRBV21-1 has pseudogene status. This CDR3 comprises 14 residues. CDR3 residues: CASRDWTGPHEQYF. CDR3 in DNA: TGTGCCAGCAGGGACTGGACCGGACCCCACGAGCAGTACTTC.

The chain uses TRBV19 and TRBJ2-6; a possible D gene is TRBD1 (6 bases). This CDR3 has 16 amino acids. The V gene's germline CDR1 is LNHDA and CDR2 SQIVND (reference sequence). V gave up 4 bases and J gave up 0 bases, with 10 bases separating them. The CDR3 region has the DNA TGTGCCAGTAGTAAGGACAGAAGCTCTGGGGCCAACGTCCTGACTTTC. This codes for CASSKDRSSGANVLTF.

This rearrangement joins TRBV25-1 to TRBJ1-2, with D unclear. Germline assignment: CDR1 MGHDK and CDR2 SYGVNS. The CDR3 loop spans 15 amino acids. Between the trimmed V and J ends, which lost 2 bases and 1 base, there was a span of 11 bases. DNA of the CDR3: TGTGCCAGCAGTGAAAGAGGCCAAATTAACTATGGCTACACCTTC. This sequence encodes CASSERGQINYGYTF.

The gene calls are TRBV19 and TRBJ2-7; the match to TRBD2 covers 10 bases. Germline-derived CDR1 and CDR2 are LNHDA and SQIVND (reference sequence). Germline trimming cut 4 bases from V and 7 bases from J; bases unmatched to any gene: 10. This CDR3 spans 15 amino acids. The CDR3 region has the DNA TGTGCCAGTAGTAATCCTCTAGCGGGAGCGAGGGAGCAGTACTTC. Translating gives CASSNPLAGAREQYF.

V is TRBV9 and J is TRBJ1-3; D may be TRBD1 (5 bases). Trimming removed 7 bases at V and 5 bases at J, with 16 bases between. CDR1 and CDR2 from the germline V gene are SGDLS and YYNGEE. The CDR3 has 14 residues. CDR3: CASAPTVERNTIYF. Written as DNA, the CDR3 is TGTGCCAGCGCCCCGACAGTGGAAAGAAACACCATATATTTT.

DNA for the CDR3: TGTGCCAGCAGTCCGCGGACAGGGAGCTCCTATAATTCACCCCTCCACTTT. Residues: CASSPRTGSSYNSPLHF. This chain uses TRBV27 with TRBJ1-6, with TRBD1 matching over 8 bases. Germline CDR1 MNHEY, CDR2 SMNVEV (reference sequence). The V gene end was trimmed by 5 bases and the J gene end by 0 bases; junction bases not matched to a gene: 6. This CDR3 is built from 17 residues.

CDR3 amino acids: CASSYSGSYEQFF. CDR3 sequence (DNA): TGTGCCAGCAGTTATAGCGGGAGCTATGAGCAGTTCTTC. This sequence joins TRBV12-3 or TRBV12-4 and TRBJ2-1; TRBD2 matches at 9 bases. CDR3 length: 13 residues. V dropped 4 bases and J dropped 8; count of bases not matched to a gene: 3.

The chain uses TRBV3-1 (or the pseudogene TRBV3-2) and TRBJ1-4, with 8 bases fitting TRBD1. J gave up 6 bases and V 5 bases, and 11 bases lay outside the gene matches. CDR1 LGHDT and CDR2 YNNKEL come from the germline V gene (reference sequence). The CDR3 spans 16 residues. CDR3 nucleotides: TGTGCCAGCAGCAAAGCCCAGGGGGCTGGGGATGAAAAACTGTTTTTT. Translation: CASSKAQGAGDEKLFF.